This T cell receptor (beta chain) is from a study of Ad26.COV2.S vaccination and SARS-CoV-2 variants. Trimming shortened V by 3 bases and J by 3 bases, and 12 bases separated the two germline ends. Germline V gene lookup returns CDR1 SGHVS and CDR2 FNYEAQ. The CDR3 extends over 14 amino acids. Assay: immunoSEQ multiplex PCR; the TCRdb copy retains only in-frame clones and omits some. There are approximately 400,000 clones in the sample; about four fifths occur only once, and nearly 7.5% lies in the top ten. The treatment is: around 19 received Ad26.COV2.S at low or high dose, single or two shots; about five received placebo; per-sample allocation not given. The samples date from day 63 after the first vaccine or placebo injection.

The clonotype was recovered from a person between 18 and 60 years old who received the Ad26.COV2.S COVID-19 vaccine or a placebo. This material consisted of peripheral blood, taken in a trial of Ad26.COV2.S vaccine versus placebo. V gene TRBV7-6 combines with J gene TRBJ2-7, with D perhaps given as TRBD1 or TRBD2 (5 bases each). The CDR3: CASSFPGTVYEQYF. CDR3 nucleotide sequence: TGTGCCAGCAGCTTCCCCGGGACGGTCTACGAGCAGTACTTC.